These 17 T cell receptor beta chains were sequenced from one sample in a study of shared clonotypes between healthy human individuals. This table comes from immunoSEQ multiplex PCR, and its TCRdb copy is limited to in-frame clones, with some not included. Altogether about 2.4 million clones are present, over 85% being singletons, with the ten largest covering more than 0.35%. The sample taken for sequencing was naive CD4+ T cells from PBMCs. Subset noted: CD45RA+ positively selected. Every receptor here comes from a man aged 18 to 29 in good health. Some clones in this sample may be carry-over from other donors' samples.

The V call is TRBV18, the J call TRBJ2-1; TRBD2 matches at 7 bases. Germline assignment: CDR1 KGHSH and CDR2 LQKENI. After removal of 6 bases from V and 8 bases from J, the junction contained 7 bases not matched to a gene. This CDR3 spans 13 amino acids. The CDR3: CASSQPTSHEQFF. As DNA, the CDR3 is TGTGCCAGCTCTCAACCGACTAGCCATGAGCAGTTCTTC.

This sequence joins TRBV28 and TRBJ2-7; 7 bases match TRBD2. With V trimmed by 6 bases and J by 0 bases, 5 bases remained unmatched. The CDR3 is 14 residues long. Germline CDR1 reads MDHEN; CDR2 reads SYDVKM. This chain's CDR3 is CASRGGINSYEQYF. The CDR3 region has the DNA TGTGCCAGCAGGGGAGGGATCAACTCCTACGAGCAGTACTTC.

The V call is TRBV10-3, the J call TRBJ2-3; 12 positions match TRBD2. CDR3 length: 16 residues. The J segment lost 5 bases and the V segment lost 2 bases, leaving 5 bases of the junction unmatched. The V gene's germline CDR1 is ENHRY and CDR2 SYGVKD. Here the CDR3 DNA reads TGTGCCATCAGTGAGGCCCCGGGACTAGCGGGAGATACGCAGTATTTT. Translation gives CAISEAPGLAGDTQYF.

This clone was counted once. This rearrangement joins TRBV28 to TRBJ1-5; 7 bases line up with TRBD1. The CDR3 has 16 amino acids. Losses at the gene ends were 2 bases for V and 5 bases for J; bases not matched to a gene: 9. Germline V lookup: CDR1 MDHEN, CDR2 SYDVKM. The DNA for the CDR3 is TGTGCCAGCAGTTTAAGGTATAGGGGGCTGGATCAGCCCCAGCATTTT. This gives the protein CASSLRYRGLDQPQHF. Combining the CDR3 with reference TRBV28 and TRBJ1-5 gives the whole variable domain DVKVTQSSRYLVKRTGEKVFLECVQDMDHENMFWYRQDPGLGLRLIYFSYDVKMKEKGDIPEGYSVSREKKERFSLILESASTNQTSMYLCASSLRYRGLDQPQHFGDGTRLSIL.

The chain recombines TRBV19 with TRBJ1-2; TRBD1 matches at 9 bases. This CDR3 has 14 residues. Looked up from germline, CDR1 is LNHDA and CDR2 is SQIVND (reference sequence). The V and J ends lost 9 bases and 4 bases, in that order; junction bases with no gene match: 9. CDR3: CASSATGGTYGYTF. The CDR3 nucleotides are TGTGCCAGCTCGGCTACAGGGGGCACCTATGGCTACACCTTC.

V is TRBV10-3 and J is TRBJ2-1, with D unresolved. V was trimmed by 0 bases and J by 0 bases, leaving 9 bases between them. This CDR3 is built from 16 residues. Germline V gives CDR1 ENHRY, CDR2 SYGVKD. The CDR3 sequence is CAISESTRSSYNEQFF. The CDR3 coding sequence is TGTGCCATCAGTGAGTCGACAAGGAGCTCCTACAATGAGCAGTTCTTC.

This chain uses TRBV7-3 with TRBJ2-1; 14 bases agree with TRBD2. Germline trimming cut 4 bases from V and 7 bases from J; bases unmatched to any gene: 9. The CDR3 is made up of 17 amino acids. The germline V gene encodes CDR1 SGHTA and CDR2 FQGTGA. This CDR3 reads CASSSLGTSGSGNEQFF. CDR3 nucleotides: TGTGCCAGCAGCTCCCTCGGGACTAGCGGGAGTGGGAATGAGCAGTTCTTC.

The chain has TRBV30 and TRBJ2-7, with 11 bases lining up with TRBD1. The CDR3 extends over 14 amino acids. CDR1 is GTSNPN, CDR2 SVGIG, per germline (reference sequence). J lost 4 bases, V lost 4 bases, and 6 bases had no gene match. The CDR3 sequence is CAWTSDRGRYEQYF. DNA for the CDR3: TGTGCCTGGACCTCGGACAGGGGGCGTTACGAGCAGTACTTC.

This rearrangement joins TRBV10-2 to TRBJ2-7; no firm D call. Trimming left V 0 bases short and J 3 bases short, with 6 bases between. CDR1 is WSHSY, CDR2 SAAADI, per germline. The CDR3 is made up of 13 amino acids. Here the CDR3 reads CASSESALYEQYF. DNA for the CDR3: TGCGCCAGCAGTGAGTCTGCGCTCTACGAGCAGTACTTC.

This clone has just one count. V gene TRBV27 combines with J gene TRBJ2-7, with 8 positions matching TRBD2. Unmatched junction bases numbered 4, after V lost 1 base and J lost 2 bases. CDR3 length equals 15 residues. Germline lookup yields CDR1 MNHEY and CDR2 SMNVEV (reference sequence). DNA of the CDR3: TGTGCCAGCAGTTTATTCTTGGGACTAGCCTACGAGCAGTACTTC. As protein: CASSLFLGLAYEQYF.

The chain uses TRBV5-4 and TRBJ2-5, with 7 bases lining up with TRBD2. Germline CDR1 SGHNT, CDR2 YYREEE (reference sequence). Trimming at V came to 0 bases and at J to 3 bases, leaving 11 bases not matched to a gene. The CDR3 has 17 residues. CDR3 sequence: CASSLDSWEGPEETQYF. For the CDR3, the DNA is TGTGCCAGCAGCTTGGATTCGTGGGAGGGCCCCGAAGAGACCCAGTACTTC.

This chain connects TRBV9 to TRBJ2-1; TRBD1 or TRBD2 may be the D gene (5 bases each). With 3 bases removed from V and 0 bases from J, the gap between germline ends came to 16 bases. Germline V gives CDR1 SGDLS, CDR2 YYNGEE. The CDR3 consists of 17 residues. CDR3 sequence: CASSGTGRDASYNEQFF. CDR3 nucleotides: TGTGCCAGCAGCGGAACGGGTCGGGACGCCTCCTACAATGAGCAGTTCTTC.

The chain recombines TRBV18 with TRBJ1-2; D is unresolved. The germline CDR1 and CDR2 sequences are KGHSH and LQKENI. This CDR3 spans 16 amino acids. V lost 2 bases to trimming and J lost 0 bases, with 13 bases between them. Here the CDR3 DNA reads TGTGCCAGCTCACCATATCGAACGGGATCTAACTATGGCTACACCTTC. Its protein is CASSPYRTGSNYGYTF.

The V and J genes are TRBV5-1 and TRBJ2-1; 7 bases agree with TRBD1. Germline V gives CDR1 SGHRS, CDR2 YFSETQ. This CDR3 is 12 amino acids long. Trimming removed 8 bases from V and 5 bases from J; junction bases left unmatched: 4. CDR3 nucleotide sequence: TGCGCCAGTACAGGACAGGACAATGAGCAGTTCTTC. Amino acids: CASTGQDNEQFF.

The chain carries TRBV2 and TRBJ1-2, with a possible D match to TRBD1 (5 bases). V lost 6 bases to trimming and J lost 5 bases, with 13 bases between them. Germline V lookup: CDR1 SNHLY, CDR2 FYNNEI. This CDR3 has 13 residues. This chain's CDR3 is CASRRETAYGYTF. The CDR3 region has the DNA TGTGCCAGCAGACGGGAGACAGCATATGGCTACACCTTC. The whole variable domain, filled in from reference TRBV2 and TRBJ1-2, reads EPEVTQTPSHQVTQMGQEVILRCVPISNHLYFYWYRQILGQKVEFLVSFYNNEISEKSEIFDDQFSVERPDGSNFTLKIRSTKLEDSAMYFCASRRETAYGYTFGSGTRLTVV.

V and J are TRBV10-2 and TRBJ2-7; 12 bases agree with TRBD2. The CDR3 length is 15 residues. V lost 6 bases, J lost 1 base, and 4 bases stayed unmatched. The germline V gene encodes CDR1 WSHSY and CDR2 SAAADI. In DNA, the CDR3 is TGCGCCAGCAGGAGACTAGCGGGAGTATCCTACGAGCAGTACTTC. Residues: CASRRLAGVSYEQYF.

The gene calls are TRBV6-5 and TRBJ2-3; D unresolved. V was shortened by 0 bases and J by 7 bases, with 11 bases between the two germline ends. The CDR3 extends over 14 amino acids. Germline V CDR1 and CDR2: MNHEY, SVGAGI. This CDR3 reads CASSYSGNGHTQYF. The CDR3, as DNA: TGTGCCAGCAGTTACTCCGGAAACGGGCATACGCAGTATTTT.